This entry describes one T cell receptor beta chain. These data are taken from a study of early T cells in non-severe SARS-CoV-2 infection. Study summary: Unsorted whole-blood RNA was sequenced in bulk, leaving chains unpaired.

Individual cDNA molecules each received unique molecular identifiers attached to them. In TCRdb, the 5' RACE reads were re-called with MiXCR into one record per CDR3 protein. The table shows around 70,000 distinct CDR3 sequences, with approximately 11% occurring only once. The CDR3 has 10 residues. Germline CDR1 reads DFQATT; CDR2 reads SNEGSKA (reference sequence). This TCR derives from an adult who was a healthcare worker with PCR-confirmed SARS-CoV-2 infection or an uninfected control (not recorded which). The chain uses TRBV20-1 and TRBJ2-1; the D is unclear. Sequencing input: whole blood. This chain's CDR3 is CTGSDREQFF. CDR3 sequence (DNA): TGCACCGGATCCGACCGGGAGCAGTTCTTC.